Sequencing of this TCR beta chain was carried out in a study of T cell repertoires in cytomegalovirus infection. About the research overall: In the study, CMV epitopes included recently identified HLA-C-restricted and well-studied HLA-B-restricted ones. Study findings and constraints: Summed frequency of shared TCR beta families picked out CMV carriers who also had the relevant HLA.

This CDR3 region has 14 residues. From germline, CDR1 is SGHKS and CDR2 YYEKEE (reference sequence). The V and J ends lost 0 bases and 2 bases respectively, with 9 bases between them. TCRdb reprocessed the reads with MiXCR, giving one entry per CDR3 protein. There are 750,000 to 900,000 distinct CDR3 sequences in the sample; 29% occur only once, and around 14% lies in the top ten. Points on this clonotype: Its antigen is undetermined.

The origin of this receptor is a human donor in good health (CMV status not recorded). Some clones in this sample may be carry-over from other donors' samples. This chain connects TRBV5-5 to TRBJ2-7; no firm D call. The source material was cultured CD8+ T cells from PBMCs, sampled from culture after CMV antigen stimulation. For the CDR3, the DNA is TGTGCCAGCAGCTTGGGCCGTTACCCCTACGAGCAGTACTTC. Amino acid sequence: CASSLGRYPYEQYF. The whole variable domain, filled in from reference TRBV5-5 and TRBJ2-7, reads DAGVTQSPTHLIKTRGQQVTLRCSPISGHKSVSWYQQVLGQGPQFIFQYYEKEERGRGNFPDRFSARQFPNYSSELNVNALLLGDSALYLCASSLGRYPYEQYFGPGTRLTVT.